One and the same sample provided the 5 T cell receptor beta chains below, sequenced in a study of blood T cell repertoires in COVID-19. Measured with immunoSEQ multiplex PCR; TCRdb has only the in-frame clones, and not every one. This repertoire shows some 320,000 clones, 75% to 85% found once; its top ten account for more than 6%. The sequenced sample consisted of peripheral blood. All receptors derive from a human donor in a cohort sampled during active COVID-19.

The J gene is TRBJ1-1, the V gene TRBV6-5, with 7 bases aligning to TRBD1. V shed 4 bases and J 1 base; nucleotides not matched to a gene: 9. The CDR3 has 16 residues. The germline V gene has CDR1 MNHEY and CDR2 SVGAGI. As DNA, the CDR3 is TGTGCCAGCAGTTCGGAGACAGGGACGGCGAACACTGAAGCTTTCTTT. Amino acids: CASSSETGTANTEAFF.

This CDR3 reads CASSEEGASYGYTF. The DNA for the CDR3 is TGCGCCAGCAGTGAGGAGGGGGCGAGCTATGGCTACACCTTC. V gene TRBV10-2 combines with J gene TRBJ1-2; 7 nucleotides match TRBD1. V dropped 2 bases and J dropped 4; count of bases not matched to a gene: 4. The germline V gene has CDR1 WSHSY and CDR2 SAAADI. The CDR3 is 14 amino acids.

The chain uses TRBV4-1 and TRBJ1-3, with 9 positions matching TRBD1. Trimming took 0 bases from V and 0 from J; bases not matched to a gene: 6. Germline V CDR1 and CDR2: MGHRA, YSYEKL. This CDR3 spans 18 amino acids. CDR3 bases: TGCGCCAGCAGCCAAGATCTGGGACAGGGCCCCTCTGGAAACACCATATATTTT. Its protein is CASSQDLGQGPSGNTIYF.

This chain links TRBV7-8 with TRBJ2-1, with 10 bases aligning to TRBD2. Losses at the gene ends were 2 bases for V and 8 bases for J; bases not matched to a gene: 6. This CDR3 has 15 residues. CDR1 is SGHVS and CDR2 is FQNEAQ in the germline V gene. The CDR3 coding sequence is TGTGCCAGCAGCTTAAAACTAGCGGGGAGGGATGAGCAGTTCTTC. Translating it yields CASSLKLAGRDEQFF.

The rearrangement joins TRBV18 to TRBJ1-1; D unclear. The V end was cut by 0 bases, the J end by 3 bases, with 17 bases between. The CDR3 runs to 17 residues. The germline CDR1 and CDR2 sequences are KGHSH and LQKENI. CDR3 nucleotide sequence: TGTGCCAGCTCACCACCGAGTCTTCAGGCCCCTGACACTGAAGCTTTCTTT. It is translated as CASSPPSLQAPDTEAFF.